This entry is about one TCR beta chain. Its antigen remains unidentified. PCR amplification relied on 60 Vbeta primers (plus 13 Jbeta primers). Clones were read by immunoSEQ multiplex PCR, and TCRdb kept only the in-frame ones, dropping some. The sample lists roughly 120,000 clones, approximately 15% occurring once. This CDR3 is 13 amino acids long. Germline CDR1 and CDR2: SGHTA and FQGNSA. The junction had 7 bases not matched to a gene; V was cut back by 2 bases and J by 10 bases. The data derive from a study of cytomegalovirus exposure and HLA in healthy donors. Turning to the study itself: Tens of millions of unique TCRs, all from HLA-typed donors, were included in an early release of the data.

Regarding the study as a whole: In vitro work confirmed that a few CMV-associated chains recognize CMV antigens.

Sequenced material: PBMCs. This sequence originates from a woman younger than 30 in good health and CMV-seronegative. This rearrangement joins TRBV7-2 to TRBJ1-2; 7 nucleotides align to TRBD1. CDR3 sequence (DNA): TGTGCCAGCAGCTTATTTCCGGGACAGATCTACACCTTC. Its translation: CASSLFPGQIYTF.